The 18 T cell receptor beta chains below all came from one sample that was sequenced in a study of OX40 agonist ivuxolimab in advanced cancers. Sequencing was performed with immunoSEQ multiplex PCR; in TCRdb, only in-frame clones are kept and a portion is missing. This sample has over 55,000 clones; about 83% occur once, and the top ten carry roughly 0.79%. This material consisted of CD4+ or CD8+ T cells sorted from blood, taken in a trial of the OX40 agonist ivuxolimab. Receptors originate from an adult with an advanced solid tumor such as melanoma, head and neck, liver or kidney cancer.

The rearrangement uses TRBV10-3 and TRBJ1-2, with 11 bases identical to TRBD1. Germline V CDR1 and CDR2: ENHRY, SYGVKD. The CDR3 is made up of 12 amino acids. V lost 10 bases, J lost 7 bases, and 5 bases stayed unmatched. CDR3 sequence: CATAGTGGGYTF. CDR3 in DNA: TGTGCCACCGCCGGGACAGGGGGTGGCTACACCTTC.

The chain uses TRBV5-1 and TRBJ1-3; 7 bases fit TRBD1. Germline V gene data show CDR1 as SGHRS and CDR2 as YFSETQ. V lost 4 bases to trimming and J lost 0 bases; unmatched junction nucleotides: 7. This CDR3 contains 16 residues. CDR3 in DNA: TGCGCCAGCAGCCGGGGACAGACCAGCTCTGGAAACACCATATATTTT. Protein: CASSRGQTSSGNTIYF.

The chain uses TRBV6-1 and TRBJ2-7, with 7 bases matching TRBD2. Germline trimming cut 5 bases from V and 5 bases from J; bases unmatched to any gene: 12. The CDR3 runs to 15 residues. Germline CDR1 is MNHNS and CDR2 is SASEGT. The CDR3 loop reads CASSPPGLGVHEQYF. The CDR3 region has the DNA TGTGCCAGCAGTCCACCCGGACTAGGGGTTCACGAGCAGTACTTC.

The chain links TRBV29-1 to TRBJ2-4; D might be TRBD1 or TRBD2, each matching 6 bases. CDR1 and CDR2 (germline): SQVTM, ANQGSEA. Trimming stripped 2 bases from V and 8 bases from J, with 7 bases between. The CDR3 contains 11 residues. The CDR3 DNA follows: TGCAGCGTTGAAAGGGGGGACATTCAGTACTTC. Protein: CSVERGDIQYF.

The chain uses TRBV21-1 and TRBJ2-4; TRBD2, the D gene given by the table, was not confirmed from the DNA. TRBV21-1 is an annotated pseudogene. The CDR3 runs 18 residues. The DNA of the CDR3 is TGTGCCAGCAGCAAAGTAACTAGCGGGAGAGAGGCCAAAAACATTCAGTACTTC. Encoded protein: CASSKVTSGREAKNIQYF.

This clone appeared once. V gene TRBV5-1 combines with J gene TRBJ2-5; D could derive from TRBD1 or TRBD2 (5 bases each). Germline V lookup: CDR1 SGHRS, CDR2 YFSETQ. This CDR3 has 16 residues. Trimming cost V 2 bases and J 5 bases, with 19 bases left between them. The CDR3 DNA is TGCGCCAGCAGCTTTCAACCGGGACCCCAGGCGGAGACCCAGTACTTC. Its translation: CASSFQPGPQAETQYF.

This chain uses TRBV30 with TRBJ1-1; weak D call: TRBD1 (5 bases). Trimming left V 3 bases short and J 0 bases short, with 11 bases between. The germline V gene has CDR1 GTSNPN and CDR2 SVGIG (reference sequence). CDR3 length: 14 residues. CDR3 amino acids: CAWRVGAMNTEAFF. Here the CDR3 DNA reads TGTGCCTGGAGAGTCGGGGCGATGAACACTGAAGCTTTCTTT.

Here the CDR3 DNA reads TGCGCCAGCAGCCTGTCTGGAGGGGTCTCTGGAAACACCATATATTTT. It encodes CASSLSGGVSGNTIYF. V usage is TRBV4-1 and J usage is TRBJ1-3, with D perhaps matching TRBD1 (5 bases). Trimming removed 4 bases from V and 0 bases from J, with 13 bases in between. Germline V CDR1 and CDR2: MGHRA, YSYEKL. The CDR3 is 16 amino acids.

The chain has TRBV29-1 and TRBJ2-3; D remains unclear. Germline V gives CDR1 SQVTM, CDR2 ANQGSEA. The CDR3 consists of 14 residues. Trimming pared 4 bases from V and 1 base from J, leaving 12 bases between. CDR3 DNA: TGCAGCGTTGCCAATGCAGCCGGCACAGATACGCAGTATTTT. It codes for CSVANAAGTDTQYF.

As concerns this clone: Given a much more abundant clone one base away, this may be a read error. CDR3 sequence (DNA): TGTGCCGGCAGCGCCCGACAGCTGAACACTGAAGCTTTCTTT. Translated: CAGSARQLNTEAFF. The rearrangement joins TRBV9 to TRBJ1-1; D might be TRBD1 (5 bases). Germline-derived CDR1 and CDR2 are SGDLS and YYNGEE. The CDR3 totals 14 residues.

The chain joins TRBV5-1 to TRBJ1-1, with D perhaps TRBD1 (5 bases). The CDR3 has 15 amino acids. Per germline, CDR1 SGHRS and CDR2 YFSETQ. V was cut by 4 bases and J by 1 base, with 14 bases left in between. The CDR3 bases are TGCGCCAGCAGCCCCCCCAATACAGGGAACACTGAAGCTTTCTTT. Translation gives CASSPPNTGNTEAFF.

This chain connects TRBV10-3 to TRBJ2-2, with TRBD2 matching 16 bases. The CDR3 runs 20 residues. CDR1 and CDR2 from the germline V gene are ENHRY and SYGVKD. Germline trimming cut 4 bases from V and 7 bases from J; bases unmatched to any gene: 15. The CDR3 protein is CAISALPGTSGGAGFGELFF. In DNA, the CDR3 is TGTGCCATCAGTGCCTTACCCGGGACTAGCGGGGGGGCCGGTTTCGGGGAGCTGTTTTTT.

The V and J genes are TRBV5-5 and TRBJ2-3, with D hard to call. Trimming removed 5 bases from V and 2 bases from J, with 12 bases in between. The CDR3 sequence is 14 residues long. From germline, CDR1 is SGHKS and CDR2 YYEKEE (reference sequence). The DNA for the CDR3 is TGTGCCAGCAGTCTAAGGGATAACACAGATACGCAGTATTTT. This gives the protein CASSLRDNTDTQYF.

CDR3 bases: TGCGCCAGCAGCCAAGATGCTGGGGCCCTAGCGGGAGAGGTCAATGAGCAGTTCTTC. Protein sequence: CASSQDAGALAGEVNEQFF. The chain combines TRBV4-1 with TRBJ2-1, with 10 positions matching TRBD2. The CDR3 loop spans 19 amino acids. Germline CDR1 and CDR2: MGHRA and YSYEKL. Trimming took 0 bases from V and 6 from J; bases not matched to a gene: 14.

This clone was observed a few times. The chain links TRBV5-1 to TRBJ2-7; 13 bases align to TRBD2. This CDR3 has 16 residues. Losses at the gene ends were 2 bases for V and 7 bases for J; bases not matched to a gene: 9. The germline V gene has CDR1 SGHRS and CDR2 YFSETQ. DNA of the CDR3: TGCGCCAGCAGCTTACAACGGACTAGCGGGGGATCAGAGCAGTACTTC. It encodes CASSLQRTSGGSEQYF. The whole variable domain, filled in from reference TRBV5-1 and TRBJ2-7, reads KAGVTQTPRYLIKTRGQQVTLSCSPISGHRSVSWYQQTPGQGLQFLFEYFSETQRNKGNFPGRFSGRQFSNSRSEMNVSTLELGDSALYLCASSLQRTSGGSEQYFGPGTRLTVT.

The chain couples TRBV7-2 to TRBJ2-1, with 11 nucleotides matching TRBD1. The V and J ends lost 1 base and 9 bases, in that order; junction bases with no gene match: 5. CDR3 size: 15 residues. Germline lookup yields CDR1 SGHTA and CDR2 FQGNSA. This CDR3 reads CASSLEGQGVSEQFF. CDR3 nucleotide sequence: TGTGCCAGCAGCTTAGAGGGACAGGGGGTAAGTGAGCAGTTCTTC.

This clone was seen only once. The rearrangement joins TRBV30 to TRBJ2-5; D ambiguous. Germline V gene sequence: CDR1 GTSNPN, CDR2 SVGIG (reference sequence). The CDR3 is made up of 14 amino acids. Deletions cut 7 bases from V and 4 bases from J, with 19 bases between. The CDR3 here is CASRVRRTVETQYF. In DNA, the CDR3 is TGTGCCTCCCGGGTTAGGAGAACGGTAGAGACCCAGTACTTC. Based on the CDR3 plus reference TRBV30 and TRBJ2-5, the full variable domain is SQTIHQWPATLVQPVGSPLSLECTVEGTSNPNLYWYRQAAGRGLQLLFYSVGIGQISSEVPQNLSASRPQDRQFILSSKKLLLSDSGFYLCASRVRRTVETQYFGPGTRLLVL.

The chain combines TRBV7-9 with TRBJ2-5; TRBD2 aligns across 7 bases. Germline lookup yields CDR1 SEHNR and CDR2 FQNEAQ (reference sequence). V shed 5 bases and J 5 bases; nucleotides not matched to a gene: 8. This CDR3 contains 14 residues. DNA of the CDR3: TGTGCCAGCAGCCCGACTAGCCCCCCGGAGACCCAGTACTTC. Protein sequence: CASSPTSPPETQYF.